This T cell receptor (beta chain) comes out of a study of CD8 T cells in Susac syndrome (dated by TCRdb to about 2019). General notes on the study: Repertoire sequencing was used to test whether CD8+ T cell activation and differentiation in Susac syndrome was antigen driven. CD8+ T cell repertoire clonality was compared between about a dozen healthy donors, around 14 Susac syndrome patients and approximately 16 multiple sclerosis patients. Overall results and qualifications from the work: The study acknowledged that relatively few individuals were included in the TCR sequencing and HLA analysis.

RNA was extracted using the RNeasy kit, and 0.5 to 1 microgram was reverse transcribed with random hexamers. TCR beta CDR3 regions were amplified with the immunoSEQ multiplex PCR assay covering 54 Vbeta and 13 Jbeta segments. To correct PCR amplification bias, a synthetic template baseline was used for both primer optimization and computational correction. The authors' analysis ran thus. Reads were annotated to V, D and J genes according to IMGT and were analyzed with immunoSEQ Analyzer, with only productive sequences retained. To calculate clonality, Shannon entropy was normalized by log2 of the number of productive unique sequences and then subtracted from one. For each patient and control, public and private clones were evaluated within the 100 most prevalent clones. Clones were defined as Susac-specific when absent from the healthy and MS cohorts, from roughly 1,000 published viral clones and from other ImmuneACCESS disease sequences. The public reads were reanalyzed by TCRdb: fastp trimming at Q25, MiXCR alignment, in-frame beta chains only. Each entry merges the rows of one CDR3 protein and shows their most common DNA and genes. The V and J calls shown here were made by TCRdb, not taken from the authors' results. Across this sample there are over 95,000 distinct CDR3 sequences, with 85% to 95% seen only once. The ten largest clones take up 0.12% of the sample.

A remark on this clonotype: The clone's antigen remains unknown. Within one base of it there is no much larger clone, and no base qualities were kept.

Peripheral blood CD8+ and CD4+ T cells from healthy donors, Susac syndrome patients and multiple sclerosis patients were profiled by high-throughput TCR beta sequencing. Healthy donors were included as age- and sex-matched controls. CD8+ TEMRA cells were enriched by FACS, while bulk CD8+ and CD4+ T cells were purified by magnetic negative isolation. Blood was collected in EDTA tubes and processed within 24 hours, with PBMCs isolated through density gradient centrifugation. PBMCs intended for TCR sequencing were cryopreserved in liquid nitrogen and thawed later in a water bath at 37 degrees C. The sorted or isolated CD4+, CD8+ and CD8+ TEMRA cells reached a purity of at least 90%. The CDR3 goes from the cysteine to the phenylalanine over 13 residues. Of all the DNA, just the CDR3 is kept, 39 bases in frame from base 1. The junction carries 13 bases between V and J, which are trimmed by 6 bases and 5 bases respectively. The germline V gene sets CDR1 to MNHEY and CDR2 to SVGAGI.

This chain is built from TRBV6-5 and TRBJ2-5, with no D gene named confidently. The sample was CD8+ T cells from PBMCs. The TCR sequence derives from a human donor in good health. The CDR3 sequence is CASRVPIGETQYF. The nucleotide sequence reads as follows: TGTGCCAGCAGGGTCCCCATCGGGGAGACCCAGTACTTC.